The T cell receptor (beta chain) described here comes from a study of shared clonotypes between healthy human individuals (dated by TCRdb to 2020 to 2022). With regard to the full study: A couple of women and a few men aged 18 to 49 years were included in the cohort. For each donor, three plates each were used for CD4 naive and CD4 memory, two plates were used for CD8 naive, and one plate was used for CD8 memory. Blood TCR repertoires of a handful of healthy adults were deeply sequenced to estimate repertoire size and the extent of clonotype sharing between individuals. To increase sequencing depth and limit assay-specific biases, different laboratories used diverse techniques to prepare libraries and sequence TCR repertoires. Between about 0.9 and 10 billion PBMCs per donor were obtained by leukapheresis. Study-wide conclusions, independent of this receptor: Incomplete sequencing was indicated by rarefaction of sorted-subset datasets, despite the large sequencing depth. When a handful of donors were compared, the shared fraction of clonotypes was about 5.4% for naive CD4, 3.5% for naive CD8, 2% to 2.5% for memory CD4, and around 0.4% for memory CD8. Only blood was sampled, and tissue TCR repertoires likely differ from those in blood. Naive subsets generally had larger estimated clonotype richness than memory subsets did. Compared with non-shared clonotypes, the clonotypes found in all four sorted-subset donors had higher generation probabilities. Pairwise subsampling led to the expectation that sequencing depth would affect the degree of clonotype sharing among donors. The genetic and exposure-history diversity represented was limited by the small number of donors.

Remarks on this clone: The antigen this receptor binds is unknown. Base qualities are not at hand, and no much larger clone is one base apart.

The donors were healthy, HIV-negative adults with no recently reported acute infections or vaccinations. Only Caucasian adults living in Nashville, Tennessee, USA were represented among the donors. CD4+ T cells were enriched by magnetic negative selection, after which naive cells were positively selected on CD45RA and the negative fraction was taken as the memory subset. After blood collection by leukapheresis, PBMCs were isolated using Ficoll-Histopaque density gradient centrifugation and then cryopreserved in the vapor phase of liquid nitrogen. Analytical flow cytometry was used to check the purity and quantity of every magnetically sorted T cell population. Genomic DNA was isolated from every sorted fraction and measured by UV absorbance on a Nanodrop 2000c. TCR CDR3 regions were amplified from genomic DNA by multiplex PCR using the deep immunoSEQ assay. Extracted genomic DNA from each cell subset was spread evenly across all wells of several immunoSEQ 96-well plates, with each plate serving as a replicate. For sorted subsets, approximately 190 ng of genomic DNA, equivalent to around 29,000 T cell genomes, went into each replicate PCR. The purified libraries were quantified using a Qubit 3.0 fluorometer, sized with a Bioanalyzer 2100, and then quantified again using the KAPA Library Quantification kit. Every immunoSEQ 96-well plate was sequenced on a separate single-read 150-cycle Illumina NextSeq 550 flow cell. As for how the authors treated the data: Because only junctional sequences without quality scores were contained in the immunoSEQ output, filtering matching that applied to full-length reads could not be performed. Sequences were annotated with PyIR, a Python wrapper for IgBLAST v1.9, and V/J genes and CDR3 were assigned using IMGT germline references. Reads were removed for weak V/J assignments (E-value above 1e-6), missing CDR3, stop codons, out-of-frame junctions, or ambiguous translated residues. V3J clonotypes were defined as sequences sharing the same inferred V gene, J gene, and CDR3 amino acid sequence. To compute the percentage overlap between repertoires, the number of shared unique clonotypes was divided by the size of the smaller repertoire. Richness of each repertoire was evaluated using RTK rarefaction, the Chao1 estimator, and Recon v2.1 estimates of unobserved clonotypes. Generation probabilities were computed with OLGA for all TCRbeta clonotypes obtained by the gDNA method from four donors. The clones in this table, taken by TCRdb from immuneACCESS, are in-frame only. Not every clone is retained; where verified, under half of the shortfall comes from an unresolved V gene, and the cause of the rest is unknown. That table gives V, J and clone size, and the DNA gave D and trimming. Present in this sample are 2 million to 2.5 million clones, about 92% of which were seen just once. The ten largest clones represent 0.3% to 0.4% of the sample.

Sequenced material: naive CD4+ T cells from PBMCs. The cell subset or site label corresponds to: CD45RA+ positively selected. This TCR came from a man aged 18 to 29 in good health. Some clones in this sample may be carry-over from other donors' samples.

The CDR3 reads as follows: CASSSSGPFTGELFF. Here is the DNA: TGTGCCAGCAGCTCCTCGGGACCCTTCACCGGGGAGCTGTTTTTT. The V gene is TRBV7-8 and the J gene is TRBJ2-2; the D segment might be TRBD1 or TRBD2, since each matches 5 bases. The CDR3 numbers 15 residues from cysteine through phenylalanine. Only CDR3 DNA remains: 45 bases, in frame from the first base. V loses 4 bases of germline sequence and J loses 4 bases, and the interval between the two ends is 13 bases. Reading the germline V gene gives CDR1 SGHVS and CDR2 FQNEAQ. With the rest looked up from the reference TRBV7-8 and TRBJ2-2 genes rather than sequenced, the full variable domain is GAGVSQSPRYKVAKRGQDVALRCDPISGHVSLFWYQQALGQGPEFLTYFQNEAQLDKSGLPSDRFFAERPEGSVSTLKIQRTQQEDSAVYLCASSSSGPFTGELFFGEGSRLTVL.